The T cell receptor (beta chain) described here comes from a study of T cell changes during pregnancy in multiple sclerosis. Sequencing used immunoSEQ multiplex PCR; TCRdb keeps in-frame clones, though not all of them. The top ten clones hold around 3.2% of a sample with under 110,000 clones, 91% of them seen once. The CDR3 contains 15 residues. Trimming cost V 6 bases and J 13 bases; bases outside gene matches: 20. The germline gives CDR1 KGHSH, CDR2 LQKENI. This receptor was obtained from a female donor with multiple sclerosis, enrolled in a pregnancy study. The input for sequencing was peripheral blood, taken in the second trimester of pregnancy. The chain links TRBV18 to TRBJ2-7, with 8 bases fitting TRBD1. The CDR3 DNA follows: TGTGCCAGCTCCCTCCTGACAGGGGCCCTACTCCCCCCCTACTTC. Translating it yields CASSLLTGALLPPYF.